The 31 T cell receptor beta chains below were found in one sample sequenced in a study of blood T cell repertoires in COVID-19. The data were produced by immunoSEQ multiplex PCR, yet TCRdb's version contains in-frame clones alone and is incomplete. The sample includes roughly 200,000 clones, around 85% seen only once; the top ten take approximately 6.2%. Sequenced sample: PBMCs or T cells enriched from blood (not recorded which). Source of these receptors: a man between 35 and 55 years old who had recovered from COVID-19.

The gene calls are TRBV3-1 (or the pseudogene TRBV3-2) and TRBJ2-1; D is uncertain. The CDR3 loop spans 11 amino acids. Germline CDR1 and CDR2: LGHDT and YNNKEL (reference sequence). V lost 5 bases, J lost 5 bases, and 4 bases lay in between. CDR3 nucleotide sequence: TGTGCCAGCAGCTCAAACAATGAGCAGTTCTTC. It yields the protein CASSSNNEQFF.

This chain joins TRBV5-1 and TRBJ2-5, with a weak D call TRBD1 (5 bases). The CDR3 length is 16 residues. Germline CDR1 SGHRS, CDR2 YFSETQ. V lost 4 bases and J lost 7, with 23 bases in between. The CDR3 sequence: CASSHHTGPARGTQYF. The CDR3 DNA reads TGCGCCAGCAGCCACCATACCGGACCCGCAAGGGGGACCCAGTACTTC.

The chain is built from TRBV30 and TRBJ1-1; D gene uncertain. V lost 4 bases and J lost 0, with 9 bases in between. The CDR3 consists of 13 residues. Germline CDR1 is GTSNPN and CDR2 is SVGIG (reference sequence). DNA for the CDR3: TGTGCCTGGACGGGTCGGATGAACACTGAAGCTTTCTTT. Translating it yields CAWTGRMNTEAFF.

The rearrangement links TRBV11-2 to TRBJ1-5, with a weak D call TRBD1 (5 bases). V was shortened by 1 base and J by 8 bases, with 9 bases between the two germline ends. The CDR3 contains 13 residues. CDR1 and CDR2 (germline): SGHAT, FQNNGV. The DNA for the CDR3 is TGTGCCAGCAGCTTAGGGGGGAGGGAGCCCCAGCATTTT. Translation: CASSLGGREPQHF. Variable domain in full (rest from reference TRBV11-2 and TRBJ1-5): EAGVAQSPRYKIIEKRQSVAFWCNPISGHATLYWYQQILGQGPKLLIQFQNNGVVDDSQLPKDRFSAERLKGVDSTLKIQPAKLEDSAVYLCASSLGGREPQHFGDGTRLSIL.

This clone showed up just a few times. The chain combines TRBV25-1 with TRBJ2-1; 12 bases fit TRBD2. J gave up 5 bases and V 2 bases, and 7 bases lay outside the gene matches. This CDR3 region has 17 residues. The germline CDR1 and CDR2 sequences are MGHDK and SYGVNS. CDR3 nucleotide sequence: TGTGCCAGCAGTGAACTACTAGCGGGAGGCCCCAACAATGAGCAGTTCTTC. Protein sequence: CASSELLAGGPNNEQFF.

For the CDR3, the DNA is TGTGCCAGCAGTGAAGCGCGGGGAGGGAATTCACCCCTCCACTTT. Residues: CASSEARGGNSPLHF. The genes are TRBV6-1 and TRBJ1-6; no definite D call. V shed 0 bases and J shed 7 bases, with 10 bases lying between them. The CDR3 sequence is 15 residues long. Germline values: CDR1 MNHNS, CDR2 SASEGT.

The rearrangement links TRBV6-5 to TRBJ2-2, with D perhaps TRBD1 (6 bases). Germline V gives CDR1 MNHEY, CDR2 SVGAGI. The CDR3 consists of 15 residues. V was shortened by 2 bases and J by 5 bases, with 12 bases between the two germline ends. As DNA, the CDR3 is TGTGCCAGCAGTTACGAAGCAGGGGTAACCGGGGAGCTGTTTTTT. This sequence encodes CASSYEAGVTGELFF.

This sequence joins TRBV30 and TRBJ1-1, with D perhaps TRBD1 (6 bases). V was shortened by 3 bases and J by 4 bases, with 12 bases between the two germline ends. The CDR3 has 13 amino acids. In germline, CDR1 is GTSNPN, CDR2 SVGIG (reference sequence). The CDR3 loop reads CAWSHRTATEAFF. The CDR3 region has the DNA TGTGCCTGGAGCCATAGGACAGCCACTGAAGCTTTCTTT. Together with reference TRBV30 and TRBJ1-1, the CDR3 gives the full variable domain: SQTIHQWPATLVQPVGSPLSLECTVEGTSNPNLYWYRQAAGRGLQLLFYSVGIGQISSEVPQNLSASRPQDRQFILSSKKLLLSDSGFYLCAWSHRTATEAFFGQGTRLTVV.

This rearrangement joins TRBV9 to TRBJ2-1; 8 bases line up with TRBD1. CDR3 length equals 16 residues. Germline CDR1 reads SGDLS; CDR2 reads YYNGEE. V trimming: 0 bases; J trimming: 3 bases; junction bases outside the gene matches: 5. The CDR3 sequence is CASSVDGTGNYNEQFF. The CDR3 DNA is TGTGCCAGCAGCGTAGACGGGACAGGTAACTACAATGAGCAGTTCTTC. Looking up the rest from reference TRBV9 and TRBJ2-1 gives the full variable domain: DSGVTQTPKHLITATGQRVTLRCSPRSGDLSVYWYQQSLDQGLQFLIQYYNGEERAKGNILERFSAQQFPDLHSELNLSSLELGDSALYFCASSVDGTGNYNEQFFGPGTRLTVL.

This sequence joins TRBV28 and TRBJ1-2; D perhaps matches TRBD1 (5 bases). This CDR3 has 14 residues. CDR1 and CDR2 from the germline V gene are MDHEN and SYDVKM. Deletions cut 3 bases from V and 4 bases from J, with 12 bases between. The CDR3 here is CASSFGGGSYGYTF. The CDR3 DNA reads as TGTGCCAGCAGTTTTGGGGGAGGGTCCTATGGCTACACCTTC.

The CDR3 DNA reads as TGCGCCAGCAGCTTGGCCCTAAGGGCGGGAGAAGGATTCTTC. Translating it yields CASSLALRAGEGFF. The V call is TRBV5-1, the J call TRBJ2-1, with 7 bases matching TRBD2. Germline V gene lookup returns CDR1 SGHRS and CDR2 YFSETQ. V was pared by 0 bases and J by 16 bases, with 13 bases of the junction left unmatched. This CDR3 is built from 14 residues.

V gene TRBV19 combines with J gene TRBJ2-7, with 9 bases matching TRBD1. Per germline, CDR1 LNHDA and CDR2 SQIVND (reference sequence). This CDR3 region has 14 residues. J was trimmed by 0 bases and V by 6 bases; bases with no gene match: 3. The CDR3 is CASRKTGGSYEQYF. CDR3 coding DNA: TGTGCCAGTAGAAAGACAGGGGGCTCCTACGAGCAGTACTTC.

The gene calls are TRBV7-9 and TRBJ2-7, with D hard to call. The CDR3 spans 13 residues. The V end was cut by 1 base, the J end by 2 bases, with 6 bases between. Germline CDR1 and CDR2: SEHNR and FQNEAQ (reference sequence). This CDR3 reads CASSLVNTYEQYF. Here the CDR3 DNA reads TGTGCCAGCAGCTTAGTTAACACCTACGAGCAGTACTTC.

This chain uses TRBV11-2 with TRBJ2-2, with no clear D. V dropped 7 bases and J dropped 6 bases, with 12 bases sitting between them. The CDR3 sequence is 13 residues long. CDR1 is SGHAT and CDR2 is FQNNGV in the germline V gene. The CDR3: CASISAGAGELFF. CDR3 DNA sequence: TGTGCCAGCATCTCCGCAGGCGCCGGGGAGCTGTTTTTT.

The DNA of the CDR3 is TGTGCCAGCAGTTTGAGCACCGGGGAGCTGTTTTTT. It encodes CASSLSTGELFF. This chain joins TRBV28 and TRBJ2-2; D remains unclear. The germline V gene encodes CDR1 MDHEN and CDR2 SYDVKM. The CDR3 is 12 amino acids. Trimming pared 3 bases from V and 4 bases from J, leaving 3 bases between.

The rearrangement uses TRBV2 and TRBJ2-4, with TRBD1 as a possible D gene (6 bases). Germline loops: CDR1 SNHLY, CDR2 FYNNEI. The CDR3 has 15 amino acids. V was cut by 2 bases and J by 0 bases, with 8 bases left in between. The CDR3 bases are TGTGCCAGCAGTGAAACAGGGACAGCCAAAAACATTCAGTACTTC. Translated: CASSETGTAKNIQYF.

The V and J genes are TRBV7-8 and TRBJ1-4; TRBD1 matches at 11 bases. The CDR3 is 18 residues long. J gave up 0 bases and V 4 bases, and 7 bases lay outside the gene matches. Germline values: CDR1 SGHVS, CDR2 FQNEAQ. CDR3 in DNA: TGTGCCAGCAGCTACCGGACAGGGGGCGCGACAACTAATGAAAAACTGTTTTTT. Protein product: CASSYRTGGATTNEKLFF.

The chain links TRBV29-1 to TRBJ2-7; TRBD1 agrees at 10 bases. The CDR3 loop spans 14 amino acids. Unmatched junction bases numbered 10, after V lost 5 bases and J lost 6 bases. Germline lookup yields CDR1 SQVTM and CDR2 ANQGSEA. In DNA, the CDR3 is TGCAGCGTTTCCCGGGACAGGGGATACTCCGAGCAGTACTTC. Translated, it gives CSVSRDRGYSEQYF.

The chain is built from TRBV18 and TRBJ1-5; D perhaps matches TRBD1 (6 bases). This CDR3 comprises 12 residues. Trimming removed 5 bases at V and 9 bases at J, with 11 bases between. The germline CDR1 and CDR2 sequences are KGHSH and LQKENI. CDR3 nucleotide sequence: TGTGCCAGCTCAGCAGGGGTCTGGCCCCAGCATTTT. Translating gives CASSAGVWPQHF.

CDR3 DNA: TGTGCCAGCAGTTTAACAGGGTCCCGGCAGCCCCAGCATTTT. Translated: CASSLTGSRQPQHF. The rearrangement uses TRBV28 and TRBJ1-5; perhaps TRBD1 as D (6 bases). The CDR3 loop spans 14 amino acids. CDR1 and CDR2 (germline): MDHEN, SYDVKM. Trimming took 2 bases from V and 7 from J, leaving 12 bases between them.

The rearrangement links TRBV3-1 (or the pseudogene TRBV3-2) to TRBJ1-2; D might be TRBD1 (6 bases). This CDR3 region has 11 residues. In germline, CDR1 is LGHDT, CDR2 YNNKEL (reference sequence). V was pared by 10 bases and J by 8 bases, with 14 bases between. CDR3 nucleotides: TGTGCCACCAGGACCCAGGGGGGCTACACCTTC. Translating gives CATRTQGGYTF.

The CDR3 coding sequence is TGTGCCAGTAGCTCCCCCGCTAGCGGGAGTGAGACCCAGTACTTC. It translates to CASSSPASGSETQYF. This chain uses TRBV19 with TRBJ2-5, with 10 bases identical to TRBD2. Trimming took 6 bases from V and 5 from J; bases not matched to a gene: 9. This CDR3 is built from 15 residues. CDR1 and CDR2 from the germline V gene are LNHDA and SQIVND (reference sequence).

The table lists this clone with a few counts. V is TRBV5-6 and J is TRBJ2-7, with TRBD1 identical over 7 bases. Germline V CDR1 and CDR2: SGHDT, YYEEEE. V shed 1 base and J 3 bases; nucleotides not matched to a gene: 7. The CDR3 has 15 residues. The CDR3 DNA follows: TGTGCCAGCAGCTTGCTGGGACAGATTAACTACGAGCAGTACTTC. Its translation is CASSLLGQINYEQYF.

This sequence joins TRBV5-8 and TRBJ2-4; a weak D match, TRBD1 (6 bases). The V gene lost 2 bases and the J gene lost 3 bases, with 9 bases spanning the gap. The CDR3 is 14 residues long. Germline assignment: CDR1 SGHTS and CDR2 YDEGEE. The CDR3 here is CASSFRDNKNIQYF. The CDR3 DNA reads as TGTGCCAGCAGCTTCCGGGACAACAAAAACATTCAGTACTTC. The full variable domain, completed using reference TRBV5-8 and TRBJ2-4, is EAGVTQSPTHLIKTRGQQATLRCSPISGHTSVYWYQQALGLGLQFLLWYDEGEERNRGNFPPRFSGRQFPNYSSELNVNALELEDSALYLCASSFRDNKNIQYFGAGTRLSVL.

V gene TRBV5-1 combines with J gene TRBJ2-7; weak D call: TRBD1 (6 bases). V was shortened by 2 bases and J by 4 bases, with 7 bases between the two germline ends. The germline V gene encodes CDR1 SGHRS and CDR2 YFSETQ. The CDR3 has 12 amino acids. CDR3 bases: TGCGCCAGCAGCTTAGGACAGTACGAGCAGTACTTC. Its translation is CASSLGQYEQYF.

V is TRBV30 and J is TRBJ2-5; maybe TRBD2 (5 bases). The V gene lost 0 bases and the J gene lost 5 bases, with 16 bases spanning the gap. CDR1 is GTSNPN, CDR2 SVGIG, per germline (reference sequence). This CDR3 spans 15 amino acids. The CDR3 bases are TGTGCCTGGAGTGTTGTTCCGGGAAAAGGGGAGACCCAGTACTTC. It yields the protein CAWSVVPGKGETQYF.

The V gene is TRBV2, the J gene TRBJ1-2; 8 bases agree with TRBD1. Unmatched junction bases numbered 10, after V lost 6 bases and J lost 1 base. Germline-derived CDR1 and CDR2 are SNHLY and FYNNEI. This CDR3 comprises 16 residues. CDR3 nucleotides: TGTGCCAGCAGCGTGGACAGGGAGTTGGGTAACTATGGCTACACCTTC. This codes for CASSVDRELGNYGYTF.

The V call is TRBV30, the J call TRBJ1-1, with D tentatively TRBD1 (6 bases). The germline V gene has CDR1 GTSNPN and CDR2 SVGIG (reference sequence). The CDR3 has 13 residues. Trimming shortened V by 6 bases and J by 1 base, and 12 bases separated the two germline ends. CDR3 DNA sequence: TGTGCCTGCCGGGGGGCCCGGAACACTGAAGCTTTCTTT. Its protein product is CACRGARNTEAFF.

The rearrangement joins TRBV28 to TRBJ2-7; tentatively, D is TRBD1 (5 bases). This CDR3 is 15 amino acids long. Germline CDR1 and CDR2: MDHEN and SYDVKM. The V and J ends lost 6 bases and 5 bases respectively, with 20 bases between them. CDR3 sequence reads: CASSRSPVDTHEQYF. The CDR3, as DNA: TGTGCCAGCAGCCGATCCCCGGTGGACACCCACGAGCAGTACTTC.

This rearrangement joins TRBV30 to TRBJ1-1; D is undetermined. This CDR3 is built from 15 residues. Germline V gene data show CDR1 as GTSNPN and CDR2 as SVGIG (reference sequence). The germline V and J ends were trimmed by 5 bases and 1 base, with 17 bases remaining between them. CDR3 sequence: CAWVPPWQANTEAFF. The CDR3 DNA follows: TGTGCCTGGGTCCCCCCCTGGCAGGCGAACACTGAAGCTTTCTTT.

The chain joins TRBV28 to TRBJ2-7, with D possibly being TRBD2 (5 bases). The germline CDR1 and CDR2 sequences are MDHEN and SYDVKM. With 1 base removed from V and 2 bases from J, the gap between germline ends came to 12 bases. The CDR3 has 15 residues. The CDR3: CASSLSPGFAYEQYF. CDR3 DNA: TGTGCCAGCAGTTTATCCCCGGGATTCGCCTACGAGCAGTACTTC.